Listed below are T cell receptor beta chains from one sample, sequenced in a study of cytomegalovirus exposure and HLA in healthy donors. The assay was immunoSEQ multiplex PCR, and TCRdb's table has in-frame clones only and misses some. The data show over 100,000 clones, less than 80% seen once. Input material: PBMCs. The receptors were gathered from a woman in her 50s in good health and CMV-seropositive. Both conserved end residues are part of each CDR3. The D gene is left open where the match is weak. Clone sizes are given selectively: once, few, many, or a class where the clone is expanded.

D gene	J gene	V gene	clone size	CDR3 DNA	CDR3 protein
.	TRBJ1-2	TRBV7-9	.	TGTGCCAGCAGCTTATCACCCCCGGGAGGCTACACCTTC	CASSLSPPGGYTF
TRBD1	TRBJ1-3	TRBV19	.	TGTGCCAGTACTCTGGGGGACAGGGGTAACTCTGGAAACACCATATATTTT	CASTLGDRGNSGNTIYF
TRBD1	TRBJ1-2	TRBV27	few	TGTGCCAGCAGTCCGGGACAGTATAATTATGGCTACACCTTC	CASSPGQYNYGYTF
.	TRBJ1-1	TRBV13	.	TGTGCCAGCAGCTCCACAGGGACCTCCCACACTGAAGCTTTCTTT	CASSSTGTSHTEAFF
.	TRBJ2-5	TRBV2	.	TGTGCCAGCAGCCTGCAGAGAATGGATGGTGAGGGCCAGTACTTC	CASSLQRMDGEGQYF
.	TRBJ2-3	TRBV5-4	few	TGTGCCAGCAGCTTGGTTGGGGGCGCGGGCACAGATACGCAGTATTTT	CASSLVGGAGTDTQYF
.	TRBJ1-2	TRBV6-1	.	TGTGCCAGCAGTTCCCCGGCAGGTTCACTCTATGGCTACACCTTC	CASSSPAGSLYGYTF
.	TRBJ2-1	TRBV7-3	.	TGTGCCAGCAGCTTGAACCCAGGGGCGAGGGGTGAGCAGTTCTTC	CASSLNPGARGEQFF
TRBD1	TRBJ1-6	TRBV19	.	TGTGCCAGTAAATCCGGGACAGGGAGTTCACCCCTCCACTTT	CASKSGTGSSPLHF
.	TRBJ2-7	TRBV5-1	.	TGCGCCAGCAGCCCTACAGGGATGGGCTCCTACGAGCAGTACTTC	CASSPTGMGSYEQYF
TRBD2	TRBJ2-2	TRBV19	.	TGTGCCAGTAGTAAGGGACTAGCAACCGGGGAGCTGTTTTTT	CASSKGLATGELFF
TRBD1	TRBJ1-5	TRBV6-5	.	TGTGCCAGCAGCAGGGGACAGGGGAGCGGTCAGCCCCAGCATTTT	CASSRGQGSGQPQHF
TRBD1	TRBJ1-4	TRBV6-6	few	TGTGCCAGCAGTTACGCCTCCGACAGGGCAAAACTGTTTTTT	CASSYASDRAKLFF
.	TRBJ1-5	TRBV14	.	TGTGCCAGCAGCCAAGGTATGAATCAGCCCCAGCATTTT	CASSQGMNQPQHF
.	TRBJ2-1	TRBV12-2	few	TGTGCAAGTCGCTGTTGGCTGCAAGCGGGACCACTCCAGTTCTTC	CASRCWLQAGPLQFF
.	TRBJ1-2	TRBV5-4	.	TGTGCCAGCAGCTCGCTGAGTGGCTATGGCTACACCTTC	CASSSLSGYGYTF
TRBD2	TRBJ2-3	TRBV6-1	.	TGTGCCAGCAGTGAATACCTAGCGGGGGACCTCACAGATACGCAGTATTTT	CASSEYLAGDLTDTQYF
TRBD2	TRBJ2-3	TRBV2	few	TGTGCCAGCAGAAGGGTTGGGACTAGAGGGACTAGCACAGATACGCAGTATTTT	CASRRVGTRGTSTDTQYF
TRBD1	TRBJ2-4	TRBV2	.	TGTGCCAGCGGGGACAGGGACAAAAACAGTCAGTACTTC	CASGDRDKNSQYF
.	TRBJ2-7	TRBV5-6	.	TGTGCCAGCAGCTTTAGGGGACTTCGACAAACCCGCCAATACGAGCAGTACTTC	CASSFRGLRQTRQYEQYF
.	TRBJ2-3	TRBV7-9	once	TGTGCCAGCAGCTTAGGCGGGGCCAGGGACCGCACAGATACGCAGTATTTT	CASSLGGARDRTDTQYF
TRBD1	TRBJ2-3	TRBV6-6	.	TGTGCCACCGCCGGGCAGGGGGTGGATACGCAGTATTTT	CATAGQGVDTQYF
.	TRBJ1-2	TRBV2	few	TGTGCCAGCAAGGAGAGGGGGGGATCTGGCTACACCTTC	CASKERGGSGYTF
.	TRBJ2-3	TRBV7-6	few	TGTGCCAGCAGCCTCGACGGAGAGCCCACAGATACGCAGTATTTT	CASSLDGEPTDTQYF
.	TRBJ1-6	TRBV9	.	TGTGCCAGCAGCGTAGGGTACAGTAATTCACCCCTCCACTTT	CASSVGYSNSPLHF
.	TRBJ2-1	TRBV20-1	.	TGCAGTGTAGGGAGAGGGGAGCAGTTCTTC	CSVGRGEQFF
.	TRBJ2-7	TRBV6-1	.	TGTGCCAGCAGCCCCCGGACAGCCTACGAGCAGTACTTC	CASSPRTAYEQYF
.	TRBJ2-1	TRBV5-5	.	TGTGCCAGCAGCGACCAGGGCGGGGATTACAATGAGCAGTTCTTC	CASSDQGGDYNEQFF
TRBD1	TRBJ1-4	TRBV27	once	TGTGCCAGCAGTTCAAAGACAGGGGGTAATGAAAAACTGTTTTTT	CASSSKTGGNEKLFF
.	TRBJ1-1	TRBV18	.	TGTGCCAGCTCGCAAGATAGGGAGATGGCTTTCTTT	CASSQDREMAFF
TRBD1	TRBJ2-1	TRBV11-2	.	TGTGCCAGCAGCTCCCGGACAGGAGGACCCAACAATGAGCAGTTCTTC	CASSSRTGGPNNEQFF
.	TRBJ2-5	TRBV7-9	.	TGTGCCAGCAGCTCAATTTACCGGGACAACCAAGAGACCCAGTACTTC	CASSSIYRDNQETQYF
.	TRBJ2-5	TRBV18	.	TGTGCCAGCTCACCCTTCGGGTCCGGAGAGACCCAGTACTTC	CASSPFGSGETQYF
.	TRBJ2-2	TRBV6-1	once	TGTGCCAGCAGTGACCTAACGTGGGGGGACCACACCGGGGAGCTGTTTTTT	CASSDLTWGDHTGELFF
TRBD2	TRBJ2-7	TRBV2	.	TGTGCCAGCAGTGTTGCAAGCGGGAGGCCTCACGAGGGGCAGTACTTC	CASSVASGRPHEGQYF
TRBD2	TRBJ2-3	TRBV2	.	TGTGCCAGCATACAGGTAGCGGGGGGCACAGATACGCAGTATTTT	CASIQVAGGTDTQYF
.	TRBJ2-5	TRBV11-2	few	TGTGCCAGCAGCTTATCGGTCCAAGAGACCCAGTACTTC	CASSLSVQETQYF